The subject of this entry is one TCR beta chain. Its antigen is as yet unknown. This sample was taken from a study of cytomegalovirus exposure and HLA in healthy donors. The CDR3 runs to 14 residues. The V and J ends lost 1 base and 5 bases respectively, with 9 bases between them. From germline, CDR1 is SGHVS and CDR2 FNYEAQ. Study observations and caveats: It was reported that the classifier diagnosed cytomegalovirus status with high specificity and sensitivity in both the original and validation cohorts.

Use of 60 Vbeta and 13 Jbeta primers characterized the PCR. Method: immunoSEQ multiplex PCR; TCRdb's copy keeps in-frame clones and lacks some. The sample contains about 170,000 clones, 55% to 75% of which appear only once. J is TRBJ1-5 and V is TRBV7-6, with D perhaps TRBD1 (6 bases). The sample was PBMCs. The source of this sequence is a human donor in good health. CDR3 amino acids: CASSLDPGDQPQHF. The CDR3 bases are TGTGCCAGCAGCTTAGACCCAGGGGATCAGCCCCAGCATTTT.